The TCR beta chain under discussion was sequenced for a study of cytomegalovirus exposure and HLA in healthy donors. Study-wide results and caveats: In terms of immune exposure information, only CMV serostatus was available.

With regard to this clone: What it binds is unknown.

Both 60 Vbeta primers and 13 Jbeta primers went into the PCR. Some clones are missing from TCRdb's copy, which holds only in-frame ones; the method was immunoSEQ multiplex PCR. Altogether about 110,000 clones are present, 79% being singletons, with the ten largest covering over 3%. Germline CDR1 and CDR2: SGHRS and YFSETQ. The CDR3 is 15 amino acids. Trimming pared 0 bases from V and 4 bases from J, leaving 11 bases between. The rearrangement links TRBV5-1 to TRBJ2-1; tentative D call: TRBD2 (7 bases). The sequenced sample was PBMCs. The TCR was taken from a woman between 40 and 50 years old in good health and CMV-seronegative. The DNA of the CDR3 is TGCGCCAGCAGCTTGGGGGGGGGCGAGTACAATGAGCAGTTCTTC. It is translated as CASSLGGGEYNEQFF.